This TCR beta chain was obtained from a study of technical replicates of blood from several donors. V dropped 0 bases and J dropped 1 base, with 10 bases sitting between them. CDR1 and CDR2 from the germline V gene are LGHNA and YNFKEQ. CDR3 length: 16 residues. Assay: immunoSEQ multiplex PCR; the TCRdb copy retains only in-frame clones and omits some. The repertoire consists of around 83,000 clones, with around nine tenths occurring once and the leading ten covering about 0.23%. This chain connects TRBV4-2 to TRBJ1-5; D unresolved. The receptor's source is a human donor in good health. The specimen sequenced was T cells isolated from PBMCs. CDR3 bases: TGTGCCAGCAGCCAAGAAGAGGGTATAAGCAATCAGCCCCAGCATTTT. The encoded protein is CASSQEEGISNQPQHF.